The T cell receptor beta chain under discussion was sequenced for a study of blood T cells in healthy people across ages. This clonotype was detected only a few times. The authors ran a second PCR of 7 to 11 cycles using a sample-barcoded 5' primer and a J-beta primer mix. TCRdb called the 5' RACE reads again in MiXCR, with one record for every CDR3 protein. The table has roughly 1 million distinct CDR3 sequences, 20% to 25% seen once. The CDR3 contains 11 residues. Deletions cut 5 bases from V and 4 bases from J, with 6 bases between. The germline CDR1 and CDR2 sequences are DFQATT and SNEGSKA (reference sequence). The data also belong to a second study, concerning T cells of mothers and their children. As reported in that work: The study sampled three healthy Caucasian mothers and their six children.

The clonotype was recovered from a girl aged 2 to 10 in good health. The specimen sequenced was blood. The V gene is TRBV20-1, the J gene TRBJ2-1; D is perhaps TRBD2 (5 bases). The CDR3, as DNA: TGCAGTGCTCTAGCTTACAATGAGCAGTTCTTC. Translation: CSALAYNEQFF.